Listed here are 23 T cell receptor beta chains from one sample, sequenced in a study of T cells in Graves' hyperthyroidism and ophthalmopathy. Amplified TCR beta CDR3 regions came from RNA transcripts. HTBI primers drove first-round RT-PCR of the TCR CDR3. TCRdb passed the multiplex PCR reads through MiXCR, listing each CDR3 protein once. Of almost 600,000 distinct CDR3 sequences listed, roughly 13% are singletons. Sequenced input: blood. The source of these receptors is a woman aged 25 to 39 with Graves' hyperthyroidism that later progressed to Graves' ophthalmopathy.

This clonotype was seen at least ten times. V gene TRBV20-1 combines with J gene TRBJ2-7; 7 bases align to TRBD2. Trimming took 5 bases from V and 0 from J; bases not matched to a gene: 4. The germline CDR1 and CDR2 sequences are DFQATT and SNEGSKA (reference sequence). This CDR3 spans 13 amino acids. The CDR3 DNA sequence: TGCAGTGCTCGAGGCGGGAGCTCCTACGAGCAGTACTTC. Translated, it gives CSARGGSSYEQYF.

Regarding this clonotype: A much larger clonotype is one base distant, so this may be a read error. This rearrangement joins TRBV7-9 to TRBJ1-2; D not certain. This CDR3 has 13 residues. Between the trimmed V and J ends, which lost 7 bases and 3 bases, there was a span of 12 bases. Germline V lookup: CDR1 SEHNR, CDR2 FQNEAQ (reference sequence). This chain's CDR3 is CASTQETDYGYTF. In DNA, the CDR3 is TGTGCCAGCACCCAGGAGACCGACTATGGCTACACCTTC.

This chain uses TRBV19 with TRBJ1-3, with D unresolved. CDR1 is LNHDA, CDR2 SQIVND, per germline (reference sequence). The V end lost 3 bases, the J end lost 0 bases, and 9 bases lay between the germline ends. The CDR3 is made up of 15 amino acids. The CDR3 region is CASSMTVYSGNTIYF. CDR3 sequence (DNA): TGTGCCAGTAGTATGACCGTATACTCTGGAAACACCATATATTTT.

This chain connects TRBV4-1 to TRBJ1-2; 8 bases fit TRBD1. V lost 7 bases and J lost 6; bases outside the gene matches: 4. Germline assignment: CDR1 MGHRA and CDR2 YSYEKL. The CDR3 covers 12 residues. The CDR3 DNA reads TGCGCCAGCACCTCAGGGGGCGATGGCTACACCTTC. Residues: CASTSGGDGYTF.

The rearrangement joins TRBV7-9 to TRBJ1-2, with a possible D match to TRBD1 (5 bases). Trimming took 0 bases from V and 2 from J, leaving 13 bases between them. In germline, CDR1 is SEHNR, CDR2 FQNEAQ (reference sequence). The CDR3 has 16 amino acids. Here the CDR3 DNA reads TGTGCCAGCAGCTTAGCGTCTGGGGGGGTGAACTATGGCTACACCTTC. This codes for CASSLASGGVNYGYTF.

The chain has TRBV27 and TRBJ2-7, with TRBD2 matching 9 bases. Trimming removed 2 bases from V and 1 base from J; junction bases left unmatched: 3. The germline gives CDR1 MNHEY, CDR2 SMNVEV (reference sequence). CDR3 length equals 15 residues. The CDR3 sequence is CASSLEAGGSYEQYF. The CDR3 region has the DNA TGTGCCAGCAGTTTAGAGGCGGGAGGGTCCTACGAGCAGTACTTC.

This clonotype was seen at least ten times. The chain combines TRBV27 with TRBJ2-6; TRBD1 might be the D (5 bases). Germline V gene lookup returns CDR1 MNHEY and CDR2 SMNVEV (reference sequence). The length of the CDR3 is 14 residues. V dropped 7 bases and J dropped 0 bases, with 7 bases sitting between them. CDR3 nucleotides: TGTGCCAGCACCGACAGCTCTGGGGCCAACGTCCTGACTTTC. Translation: CASTDSSGANVLTF.

In its sample, this clonotype was seen many times. V usage is TRBV3-1 and J usage is TRBJ2-1; 10 bases agree with TRBD2. There are 16 residues in the CDR3. V shed 2 bases, J shed 7 bases, and the junction held 8 bases outside the gene matches. Looked up from germline, CDR1 is LGHDT and CDR2 is YNNKEL (reference sequence). In nucleotides, the CDR3 is TGTGCCAGCAGCCAAACCCTAGCGGGAGTAAGTAATGAGCAGTTCTTC. This gives the protein CASSQTLAGVSNEQFF.

This clonotype was found many times. The CDR3 region is CASSIEGTGGYTF. Written as DNA, the CDR3 is TGTGCCAGCAGCATTGAGGGGACCGGTGGCTACACCTTC. This chain links TRBV7-9 with TRBJ1-2; the D gene is possibly TRBD1 (5 bases). The CDR3 is 13 amino acids. V was cut by 5 bases and J by 7 bases, with 14 bases left in between. Germline CDR1 reads SEHNR; CDR2 reads FQNEAQ (reference sequence).

V usage is TRBV20-1 and J usage is TRBJ2-5; 14 bases are a match to TRBD2. The CDR3 is 14 amino acids. CDR1 and CDR2 (germline): DFQATT, SNEGSKA (reference sequence). Trimming took 5 bases from V and 5 from J; bases not matched to a gene: 4. For the CDR3, the DNA is TGCAGTGCTGGGACTAGCGGGAGTGGGGAGACCCAGTACTTC. It yields the protein CSAGTSGSGETQYF.

This clonotype was seen more than once but under ten times. The chain employs TRBV20-1 and TRBJ1-2, with D possibly TRBD1 on 6 matching bases. This CDR3 has 10 amino acids. Trimming cost V 5 bases and J 8 bases, with 9 bases left between them. Germline CDR1 reads DFQATT; CDR2 reads SNEGSKA (reference sequence). CDR3 coding DNA: TGCAGTGCTGAGGGGGGAGGCTACACCTTC. Protein product: CSAEGGGYTF.

This clonotype was observed many times. The rearrangement uses TRBV12-3 or TRBV12-4 and TRBJ2-5; perhaps TRBD2 as D (5 bases). The CDR3 is 15 residues long. The V end was cut by 2 bases, the J end by 0 bases, with 10 bases between. The CDR3 sequence: CASSLIRGYQETQYF. CDR3 nucleotide sequence: TGTGCCAGCAGTTTAATTCGGGGATACCAAGAGACCCAGTACTTC.

The V and J genes are TRBV5-6 and TRBJ2-6; a weak D match, TRBD1 (6 bases). The CDR3 has 15 amino acids. V was pared by 2 bases and J by 8 bases, with 14 bases between. Germline V lookup: CDR1 SGHDT, CDR2 YYEEEE. The CDR3 DNA reads as TGTGCCAGCAGCTTTGATAGGGGGACCCCCAACGTCCTGACTTTC. Residues: CASSFDRGTPNVLTF.

This clonotype appeared many times. The chain joins TRBV2 to TRBJ1-1; D is undetermined. V was shortened by 7 bases and J by 1 base, with 13 bases between the two germline ends. The germline CDR1 and CDR2 sequences are SNHLY and FYNNEI. This CDR3 has 14 amino acids. The CDR3 coding sequence is TGTGCCAGCATTCCCCAGAACTGGAACACTGAAGCTTTCTTT. It translates to CASIPQNWNTEAFF.

This clonotype was counted only a few times. J is TRBJ1-3 and V is TRBV3-1; a possible D gene is TRBD1 (5 bases). V lost 4 bases to trimming and J lost 2 bases, with 18 bases between them. The CDR3 contains 17 residues. Looked up from germline, CDR1 is LGHDT and CDR2 is YNNKEL (reference sequence). Here the CDR3 DNA reads TGTGCCAGCAGCCGGGGGTGGTTCGGCAGGGCTGGAAACACCATATATTTT. It encodes CASSRGWFGRAGNTIYF.

The chain links TRBV20-1 to TRBJ2-3, with TRBD2 identical over 8 bases. CDR3 length: 15 amino acids. CDR1 and CDR2 from the germline V gene are DFQATT and SNEGSKA (reference sequence). V trimming: 1 base; J trimming: 3 bases; junction bases outside the gene matches: 6. This CDR3 reads CSARAGGPSTDTQYF. CDR3 nucleotides: TGCAGTGCTAGAGCGGGAGGGCCGAGTACAGATACGCAGTATTTT.

The table lists this clonotype with many counts. The chain uses TRBV27 and TRBJ1-1; TRBD1 matches at 8 bases. The V gene end was trimmed by 7 bases and the J gene end by 0 bases; junction bases not matched to a gene: 10. The V gene's germline CDR1 is MNHEY and CDR2 SMNVEV (reference sequence). The CDR3 is 16 amino acids. The CDR3 region is CASTKRTGSMNTEAFF. Here the CDR3 DNA reads TGTGCCAGCACCAAAAGGACAGGGTCGATGAACACTGAAGCTTTCTTT.

This clonotype was found many times. V and J are TRBV11-2 and TRBJ2-7; maybe TRBD1 (6 bases). Trimming shortened V by 5 bases and J by 0 bases, and 14 bases separated the two germline ends. The CDR3 length is 15 residues. Per germline, CDR1 SGHAT and CDR2 FQNNGV. In nucleotides, the CDR3 is TGTGCCAGCAGCCCTCGACAGGATCTCTCCTACGAGCAGTACTTC. It codes for CASSPRQDLSYEQYF.

This rearrangement joins TRBV7-9 to TRBJ2-2, with a tentative D call TRBD2 (6 bases). The CDR3 runs 16 residues. In germline, CDR1 is SEHNR, CDR2 FQNEAQ (reference sequence). The V and J ends lost 5 bases and 7 bases respectively, with 20 bases between them. The CDR3 sequence is CASSRSSVLADGELFF. The CDR3 region has the DNA TGTGCCAGCAGCCGGTCTAGCGTTCTCGCTGACGGGGAGCTGTTTTTT. Complete variable domain (other parts from reference TRBV7-9 and TRBJ2-2): DTGVSQNPRHKITKRGQNVTFRCDPISEHNRLYWYRQTLGQGPEFLTYFQNEAQLEKSRLLSDRFSAERPKGSFSTLEIQRTEQGDSAMYLCASSRSSVLADGELFFGEGSRLTVL.

This clonotype was observed a few times. Sequence at one end of the junction differs from germline and may be a read error. The chain uses TRBV7-9 and TRBJ1-5; D not resolved. The CDR3 sequence is 14 residues long. CDR1 and CDR2 from the germline V gene are SEHNR and FQNEAQ (reference sequence). DNA of the CDR3: TGTGCCAGCAGCCCCTGGGGTTACAATCAGCCTCAGCATTTT. Translation: CASSPWGYNQPQHF. The full variable domain, rest sourced from reference TRBV7-9 and TRBJ1-5, is DTGVSQNPRHKITKRGQNVTFRCDPISEHNRLYWYRQTLGQGPEFLTYFQNEAQLEKSRLLSDRFSAERPKGSFSTLEIQRTEQGDSAMYLCASSPWGYNQPQHFGDGTRLSIL.

This clonotype appeared a few times. This sequence joins TRBV7-2 and TRBJ2-5; a possible D gene is TRBD1 (6 bases). This CDR3 is 15 amino acids long. The germline V and J ends were trimmed by 4 bases and 1 base, with 13 bases remaining between them. Germline V lookup: CDR1 SGHTA, CDR2 FQGNSA. The CDR3 DNA follows: TGTGCCAGCAGCTCCCGGACAGCCTTCCAAGAGACCCAGTACTTC. As protein: CASSSRTAFQETQYF.

This clonotype was counted many times. The rearrangement links TRBV30 to TRBJ2-3, with TRBD2 identical over 13 bases. Germline lookup yields CDR1 GTSNPN and CDR2 SVGIG (reference sequence). The CDR3 consists of 14 residues. With 8 bases clipped from V and 5 bases from J, the junction kept 7 bases outside the gene matches. The CDR3 bases are TGTGCCCGGACTAGCGGGAGCTGGATAGATACGCAGTATTTT. This sequence encodes CARTSGSWIDTQYF.

There are a few counts of this clonotype. The J gene is TRBJ2-3, the V gene TRBV7-3, with TRBD2 identical over 9 bases. The V gene's germline CDR1 is SGHTA and CDR2 FQGTGA. There are 16 residues in the CDR3. With 4 bases clipped from V and 5 bases from J, the junction kept 10 bases outside the gene matches. The CDR3 sequence: CASSYHSGSGLDTQYF. CDR3 nucleotide sequence: TGTGCCAGCAGCTACCATAGCGGGAGTGGATTAGATACGCAGTATTTT.